The rows below give T cell receptor beta chains drawn from one sample of a study of shared clonotypes between healthy human individuals. Sequenced by immunoSEQ multiplex PCR; TCRdb stores in-frame clones only, minus some. The table records hundreds of thousands of clones, approximately 79% of them present only once. The sequenced sample was memory CD4+ T cells sorted from blood. These receptors were collected from a woman between 25 and 40 years old in good health. CDR3s include the opening cysteine and the closing phenylalanine or tryptophan. The D gene is left open where the match is weak. Only some rows state a clone size, as once, few, many or a class for expanded clones.

. | many | TRBJ2-7 | TRBV2 | CASSEYSHEQYF | TGTGCCAGCAGTGAATATTCCCACGAGCAGTACTTC
. | . | TRBJ1-4 | TRBV5-1 | CASSFDPTNEKLFF | TGCGCCAGCAGCTTCGATCCAACTAATGAAAAACTGTTTTTT
TRBD2 | . | TRBJ2-7 | TRBV19 | CASSIRAGGPYEQYF | TGTGCCAGTAGTATCAGGGCGGGAGGACCCTACGAGCAGTACTTC
. | many | TRBJ1-4 | TRBV5-1 | CASSSFQYTNEKLFF | TGCGCCAGCAGCTCGTTCCAGTACACTAATGAAAAACTGTTTTTT
. | . | TRBJ1-2 | TRBV28 | CASSRQGGGYTF | TGTGCCAGCAGCCGTCAGGGAGGTGGCTACACCTTC
. | . | TRBJ1-1 | TRBV28 | CASSRDSRMGRAFF | TGTGCCAGCAGTCGGGATAGTCGAATGGGGCGGGCTTTCTTT
TRBD1 | . | TRBJ2-7 | TRBV11-3 | CASSRTGVGEQYF | TGTGCCAGCAGCCGTACAGGGGTGGGCGAGCAGTACTTC
. | . | TRBJ2-7 | TRBV27 | CASSSASWAPDEQYF | TGTGCCAGCAGTTCCGCGAGTTGGGCGCCGGACGAGCAGTACTTC
. | . | TRBJ2-2 | TRBV4-2 | CASSWMGTGELFF | TGTGCCAGCAGCTGGATGGGGACCGGGGAGCTGTTTTTT
. | . | TRBJ2-3 | TRBV7-9 | CATPFGSSTDTQYF | TGTGCCACACCCTTCGGGAGCAGCACAGATACGCAGTATTTT
TRBD2 | . | TRBJ2-3 | TRBV11-1 | CASSFGLAENTDTQYF | TGTGCCAGCAGCTTTGGACTAGCAGAGAACACAGATACGCAGTATTTT
. | once | TRBJ2-2 | TRBV4-2 | CASSQYQGPASEGLFF | TGTGCCAGCAGCCAATATCAAGGGCCCGCCTCAGAAGGGCTGTTTTTT
. | . | TRBJ1-5 | TRBV28 | CASSSGPGNQPQHF | TGTGCCAGCAGTTCCGGTCCTGGCAATCAGCCCCAGCATTTT
. | . | TRBJ1-1 | TRBV30 | CAWIQKGMNTEAFF | TGTGCCTGGATTCAGAAGGGGATGAACACTGAAGCTTTCTTT
TRBD2 | once | TRBJ2-5 | TRBV5-4 | CACSYPSGARRGETQYF | TGTGCCTGCAGCTACCCTAGCGGGGCTCGGAGGGGAGAGACCCAGTACTTC
TRBD1 | few | TRBJ2-2 | TRBV11-2 | CASSFQGAETGELFF | TGTGCCAGCAGCTTCCAGGGGGCTGAAACCGGGGAGCTGTTTTTT
TRBD1 | once | TRBJ2-2 | TRBV5-1 | CASSPSGTGSTGELFF | TGCGCCAGCAGCCCGAGTGGGACAGGGTCGACCGGGGAGCTGTTTTTT
TRBD1 | . | TRBJ2-7 | TRBV6-1 | CASGQGYEQYF | TGTGCCAGCGGACAGGGCTACGAGCAGTACTTC
. | once | TRBJ2-1 | TRBV11-3 | CASSLNTGRGNEQFF | TGTGCCAGCAGCTTAAACACAGGGAGAGGTAATGAGCAGTTCTTC
TRBD2 | many | TRBJ2-7 | TRBV13 | CASSSPLAGESYEQYF | TGTGCCAGCAGCTCGCCCTTGGCGGGGGAGTCCTACGAGCAGTACTTC
. | many | TRBJ2-3 | TRBV2 | CASISTADTDTQYF | TGTGCCAGCATCAGTACGGCGGACACAGATACGCAGTATTTT
TRBD1 | few | TRBJ1-2 | TRBV7-9 | CASSKGTEFYGYTF | TGTGCCAGCAGCAAAGGGACAGAATTCTATGGCTACACCTTC
TRBD1 | . | TRBJ1-1 | TRBV5-1 | CASSLQGPRTNTEAFF | TGCGCCAGCAGCTTACAGGGGCCGCGCACGAACACTGAAGCTTTCTTT
. | . | TRBJ2-7 | TRBV11-2 | CASSLGSSSSYEQYF | TGTGCCAGCAGCTTAGGTAGCAGTAGCTCCTACGAGCAGTACTTC
TRBD2 | . | TRBJ2-3 | TRBV25-1 | CASSLAANTDTQYF | TGTGCCAGCAGTCTAGCGGCAAACACAGATACGCAGTATTTT
. | . | TRBJ2-7 | TRBV11-3 | CASSLDWRSYEQYF | TGTGCCAGCAGCTTAGACTGGCGGTCCTACGAGCAGTACTTC
TRBD2 | . | TRBJ2-5 | TRBV10-1 | CASSSASGREGETQYF | TGCGCCAGCAGTTCGGCTAGCGGGAGAGAGGGTGAGACCCAGTACTTC
. | . | TRBJ2-2 | TRBV10-1 | CASSGQLNTGELFF | TGCGCCAGCAGTGGTCAGCTGAACACCGGGGAGCTGTTTTTT
TRBD1 | few | TRBJ1-2 | TRBV30 | CAWRDRGQDYGYTF | TGTGCCTGGAGGGACAGGGGGCAGGACTATGGCTACACCTTC
. | . | TRBJ1-3 | TRBV10-3 | CAISGERNTIYF | TGTGCCATCAGTGGGGAGCGAAACACCATATATTTT
TRBD2 | . | TRBJ2-3 | TRBV11-3 | CASSSRGGRGDTQYF | TGTGCCAGCAGCAGCCGGGGGGGGAGAGGAGATACGCAGTATTTT
TRBD1 | . | TRBJ2-1 | TRBV20-1 | CSARGQGVGFF | TGCAGTGCTAGAGGACAGGGGGTAGGGTTCTTC
. | . | TRBJ2-6 | TRBV27 | CASSTRQISGANVLTF | TGTGCCAGCAGTACCCGACAGATTTCTGGGGCCAACGTCCTGACTTTC
TRBD1 | . | TRBJ2-2 | TRBV7-9 | CASSLGVSRGREAGELFF | TGTGCCAGCAGCTTAGGAGTTTCGAGGGGGCGTGAGGCCGGGGAGCTGTTTTTT
. | . | TRBJ2-7 | TRBV6-1 | CASIQDREGEQYF | TGTGCCAGCATTCAGGACAGGGAGGGCGAGCAGTACTTC
. | . | TRBJ1-1 | TRBV6-1 | CASTRGANTEAFF | TGTGCCAGCACCCGAGGGGCCAACACTGAAGCTTTCTTT
. | . | TRBJ1-5 | TRBV6-1 | CASRDGDTRNQPQHF | TGTGCCAGCAGGGACGGAGACACGCGCAATCAGCCCCAGCATTTT
. | . | TRBJ1-1 | TRBV28 | CASSLLVPPEAFF | TGTGCCAGCAGTTTACTGGTCCCCCCCGAAGCTTTCTTT
. | many | TRBJ1-2 | TRBV29-1 | CSVETPSRYGYTF | TGCAGCGTTGAGACCCCGTCACGGTATGGCTACACCTTC
TRBD1 | few | TRBJ2-3 | TRBV6-1 | CASSEGGGRGADTQYF | TGTGCCAGCAGCGAAGGGGGCGGGCGAGGAGCAGATACGCAGTATTTT
TRBD1 | . | TRBJ2-2 | TRBV5-1 | CASKTGSGPTGELFF | TGCGCCAGCAAGACAGGGTCGGGACCGACCGGGGAGCTGTTTTTT
. | . | TRBJ1-5 | TRBV11-2 | CASSLVPNQPQHF | TGTGCCAGCAGCTTAGTCCCTAATCAGCCCCAGCATTTT
. | . | TRBJ2-1 | TRBV11-2 | CASSPLQGPYNEQFF | TGTGCCAGCAGCCCGCTACAGGGCCCCTACAATGAGCAGTTCTTC
TRBD2 | few | TRBJ2-2 | TRBV2 | CASRAGLANTGELFF | TGTGCCAGCAGAGCGGGACTAGCGAACACCGGGGAGCTGTTTTTT
TRBD2 | . | TRBJ2-1 | TRBV4-2 | CASSPTSGSTYEQFF | TGTGCCAGCAGCCCAACTAGCGGGAGTACCTATGAGCAGTTCTTC
. | . | TRBJ1-5 | TRBV28 | CASKGPGWNQPQHF | TGTGCCAGCAAAGGTCCGGGGTGGAATCAGCCCCAGCATTTT
. | few | TRBJ2-3 | TRBV5-1 | CASSLSSGADTQYF | TGCGCCAGCAGCTTGAGTTCGGGGGCAGATACGCAGTATTTT